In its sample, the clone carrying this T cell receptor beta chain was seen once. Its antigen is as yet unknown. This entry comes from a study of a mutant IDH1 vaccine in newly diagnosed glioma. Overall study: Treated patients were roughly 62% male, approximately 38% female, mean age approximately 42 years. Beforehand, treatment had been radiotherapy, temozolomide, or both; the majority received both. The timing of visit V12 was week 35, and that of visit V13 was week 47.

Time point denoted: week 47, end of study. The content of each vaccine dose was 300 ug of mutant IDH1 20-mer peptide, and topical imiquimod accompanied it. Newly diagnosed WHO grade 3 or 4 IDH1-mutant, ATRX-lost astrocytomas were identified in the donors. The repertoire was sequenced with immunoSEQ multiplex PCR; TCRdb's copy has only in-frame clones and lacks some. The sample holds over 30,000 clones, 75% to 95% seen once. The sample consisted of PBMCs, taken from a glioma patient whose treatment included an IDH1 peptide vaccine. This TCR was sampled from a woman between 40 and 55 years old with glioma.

The CDR3 DNA sequence: TGTGCCAGCAGCTTACGGCGGGGGGGCACCGGGGAGCTGTTTTTT. As protein: CASSLRRGGTGELFF. V and J are TRBV7-2 and TRBJ2-2; 9 bases are a match to TRBD2. V lost 2 bases, J lost 4 bases, and 2 bases stayed unmatched. This CDR3 has 15 residues. Germline CDR1 and CDR2: SGHTA and FQGNSA. The complete variable domain, with remaining parts taken from reference TRBV7-2 and TRBJ2-2, reads GAGVSQSPSNKVTEKGKDVELRCDPISGHTALYWYRQSLGQGLEFLIYFQGNSAPDKSGLPSDRFSAERTGGSVSTLTIQRTQQEDSAVYLCASSLRRGGTGELFFGEGSRLTVL.